This passage covers 28 T cell receptor beta chains from one sample sequenced in a study of technical replicates of blood from several donors. Assay: immunoSEQ multiplex PCR; the TCRdb copy retains only in-frame clones and omits some. The sample yields 55,000 to 70,000 clones, roughly 91% seen once. Sequencing was performed on PBMCs. These receptors originate from a human donor in good health. Some clones in this sample may be carry-over from other donors' samples.

This clone has just a few counts. This chain links TRBV6-6 with TRBJ2-7; 8 bases fit TRBD1. This CDR3 comprises 14 residues. The V gene's germline CDR1 is MNHNY and CDR2 SVGAGI (reference sequence). Trimming removed 6 bases from V and 5 bases from J; junction bases left unmatched: 9. The CDR3 DNA sequence: TGTGCCAGCAGCACCGGACAGGGTGGGCACGAGCAGTACTTC. Its protein product is CASSTGQGGHEQYF.

The rearrangement joins TRBV5-5 to TRBJ2-7; no definite D call. The CDR3 sequence is 15 residues long. Germline loops: CDR1 SGHKS, CDR2 YYEKEE (reference sequence). V shed 0 bases and J shed 2 bases, with 12 bases lying between them. CDR3 sequence reads: CASSLAYQVPYEQYF. The CDR3 coding sequence is TGTGCCAGCAGCTTGGCCTACCAGGTGCCCTACGAGCAGTACTTC.

The rearrangement uses TRBV14 and TRBJ1-1; the D gene is possibly TRBD1 (5 bases). The germline V and J ends were trimmed by 3 bases and 4 bases, with 9 bases remaining between them. CDR3 length: 13 amino acids. Germline CDR1 SGHDN, CDR2 FVKESK. The CDR3 is CASSQGLVTEAFF. The CDR3, as DNA: TGTGCCAGCAGCCAGGGGCTGGTCACTGAAGCTTTCTTT.

Here the CDR3 reads CASSLGRAGKQETQYF. The CDR3 bases are TGTGCCAGCAGCTTAGGTCGAGCGGGGAAACAAGAGACCCAGTACTTC. The V gene is TRBV11-1, the J gene TRBJ2-5, with 7 nucleotides matching TRBD2. The CDR3 extends over 16 amino acids. V was pared by 1 base and J by 2 bases, with 7 bases of the junction left unmatched. Per germline, CDR1 SGHAT and CDR2 FQDESV (reference sequence).

The chain is built from TRBV5-1 and TRBJ2-2, with TRBD1 identical over 8 bases. The CDR3 is made up of 16 amino acids. The germline V gene encodes CDR1 SGHRS and CDR2 YFSETQ. V dropped 4 bases and J dropped 0; count of bases not matched to a gene: 5. CDR3 sequence reads: CASSLSTGANTGELFF. The CDR3 nucleotides read TGCGCCAGCAGCCTATCGACAGGGGCGAACACCGGGGAGCTGTTTTTT.

The genes are TRBV5-1 and TRBJ1-6, with D perhaps TRBD1 (5 bases). V was cut by 4 bases and J by 9 bases, with 17 bases left in between. Germline CDR1 SGHRS, CDR2 YFSETQ. This CDR3 is built from 15 residues. For the CDR3, the DNA is TGCGCCAGCAGCGATGGGGGGACTTCGGGTTCACCCCTCCACTTT. It translates to CASSDGGTSGSPLHF.

This clone was seen just once. The chain is built from TRBV11-3 and TRBJ2-3; TRBD2 agrees at 12 bases. The germline CDR1 and CDR2 sequences are SGHNT and YENEEA. The CDR3 spans 15 residues. Trimming cost V 5 bases and J 5 bases; bases outside gene matches: 5. The CDR3 coding sequence is TGTGCCAGCAGCCCAGGGACTAGCGGGCGAGATACGCAGTATTTT. Encoded protein: CASSPGTSGRDTQYF.

The rearrangement joins TRBV6-1 to TRBJ1-6; the match to TRBD1 covers 7 bases. V shed 2 bases, J shed 7 bases, and the junction held 5 bases outside the gene matches. Germline V CDR1 and CDR2: MNHNS, SASEGT. This CDR3 region has 15 residues. The CDR3 region has the DNA TGTGCCAGCAGTGAATTGGGACAGTCAAATTCACCCCTCCACTTT. Translation: CASSELGQSNSPLHF.

The chain employs TRBV7-2 and TRBJ2-5; D gene unclear. Germline V lookup: CDR1 SGHTA, CDR2 FQGNSA. V dropped 5 bases and J dropped 5 bases, with 9 bases sitting between them. The CDR3 extends over 12 amino acids. The CDR3 protein is CASSPLWETQYF. The CDR3 DNA reads as TGTGCCAGCAGCCCACTTTGGGAGACCCAGTACTTC.

V and J are TRBV18 and TRBJ1-6; D unresolved. Germline V lookup: CDR1 KGHSH, CDR2 LQKENI. With 6 bases removed from V and 0 bases from J, the gap between germline ends came to 6 bases. The CDR3 spans 14 residues. The CDR3 DNA reads as TGTGCCAGCTCGGAGAGCTCCTATAATTCACCCCTCCACTTT. Protein product: CASSESSYNSPLHF.

This chain joins TRBV2 and TRBJ2-4, with 11 bases identical to TRBD2. Germline CDR1 is SNHLY and CDR2 is FYNNEI. The CDR3 is 15 amino acids. Trimming removed 7 bases from V and 6 bases from J; junction bases left unmatched: 8. The CDR3 DNA follows: TGTGCCAGCACTCCTAGCGGGGGGCGGGGAAACATTCAGTACTTC. Translated, it gives CASTPSGGRGNIQYF.

The rearrangement links TRBV4-2 to TRBJ2-5; maybe TRBD2 (8 bases). Germline V gene data show CDR1 as LGHNA and CDR2 as YNFKEQ. Trimming removed 2 bases from V and 5 bases from J, with 18 bases in between. The CDR3 consists of 16 residues. CDR3 in DNA: TGTGCCAGCAGCCAAATCGGGAGGGGGCGTGAGGAGACCCAGTACTTC. It yields the protein CASSQIGRGREETQYF.

The rearrangement joins TRBV9 to TRBJ1-2; TRBD1 agrees at 10 bases. The V segment lost 0 bases and the J segment 6 bases; nucleotides outside the gene matches: 8. The CDR3 is 16 residues long. CDR1 is SGDLS and CDR2 is YYNGEE in the germline V gene. The CDR3 spells CASSVDPSGTGDGYTF. The CDR3 DNA is TGTGCCAGCAGCGTAGATCCTTCCGGGACAGGGGATGGCTACACCTTC.

The chain joins TRBV2 to TRBJ1-5; 9 nucleotides align to TRBD1. J gave up 7 bases and V 6 bases, and 4 bases lay outside the gene matches. The CDR3 sequence is 13 residues long. CDR1 SNHLY and CDR2 FYNNEI come from the germline V gene. CDR3: CASRGQGAQPQHF. The CDR3, as DNA: TGTGCCAGCAGGGGACAGGGTGCCCAGCCCCAGCATTTT.

The chain uses TRBV10-3 and TRBJ2-7; 9 positions match TRBD1. Germline CDR1 reads ENHRY; CDR2 reads SYGVKD. V was clipped by 7 bases and J by 4 bases; unmatched bases: 8. The CDR3 runs to 14 residues. CDR3: CAIIAGTGSYEQYF. The CDR3, as DNA: TGTGCCATCATCGCCGGGACAGGGAGTTACGAGCAGTACTTC.

The chain carries TRBV7-6 and TRBJ2-1; possible D gene TRBD1, 6 bases. This CDR3 comprises 14 residues. CDR1 is SGHVS and CDR2 is FNYEAQ in the germline V gene. V lost 10 bases and J 9 bases, leaving 22 bases between the germline ends. The chain's CDR3 is CATALGASLSEQFF. CDR3 DNA sequence: TGTGCCACCGCCCTGGGGGCGTCTTTATCTGAGCAGTTCTTC. Full variable domain (missing parts from reference TRBV7-6 and TRBJ2-1): GAGVSQSPRYKVTKRGQDVALRCDPISGHVSLYWYRQALGQGPEFLTYFNYEAQQDKSGLPNDRFSAERPEGSISTLTIQRTEQRDSAMYRCATALGASLSEQFFGPGTRLTVL.

This chain uses TRBV5-1 with TRBJ1-1; D call uncertain. CDR3 length: 15 amino acids. Germline CDR1 reads SGHRS; CDR2 reads YFSETQ. The V end lost 0 bases, the J end lost 0 bases, and 9 bases lay between the germline ends. The CDR3 loop is CASSLAPGMNTEAFF. CDR3 sequence (DNA): TGCGCCAGCAGCTTGGCACCAGGTATGAACACTGAAGCTTTCTTT. The variable domain in full, with the rest retrieved from reference TRBV5-1 and TRBJ1-1, is KAGVTQTPRYLIKTRGQQVTLSCSPISGHRSVSWYQQTPGQGLQFLFEYFSETQRNKGNFPGRFSGRQFSNSRSEMNVSTLELGDSALYLCASSLAPGMNTEAFFGQGTRLTVV.

With regard to this clone: At one end the junction does not follow the germline gene, possibly because of a read error. The J gene is TRBJ2-5, the V gene TRBV5-1, with D unresolved. Germline loops: CDR1 SGHRS, CDR2 YFSETQ. The CDR3 is 12 amino acids. DNA for the CDR3: TGCGCCAGCAGCTTGGACTTACCCCCCCGGGACTTC. It translates to CASSLDLPPRDF. Looking up the rest from reference TRBV5-1 and TRBJ2-5 gives the full variable domain: KAGVTQTPRYLIKTRGQQVTLSCSPISGHRSVSWYQQTPGQGLQFLFEYFSETQRNKGNFPGRFSGRQFSNSRSEMNVSTLELGDSALYLCASSLDLPPRDFGPGTRLLVL.

The J gene is TRBJ2-5, the V gene TRBV6-1; 11 bases match TRBD2. The J call may be mistaken, given a closer DNA end match to TRBJ2-7. The CDR3 runs to 16 residues. Germline V gene data show CDR1 as MNHNS and CDR2 as SASEGT. CDR3 coding DNA: TGTGCCAGCAGTGCACTAGCGGGGGAAAACCGCTACGAGCAGTACTTC. Its protein product is CASSALAGENRYEQYF.

This chain uses TRBV7-2 with TRBJ2-2; 10 bases align to TRBD2. The CDR3 contains 17 residues. Germline V lookup: CDR1 SGHTA, CDR2 FQGNSA. The junction had 15 bases not matched to a gene; V was cut back by 8 bases and J by 6 bases. CDR3 sequence reads: CASASVGWLAGAGELFF. CDR3 in DNA: TGTGCCAGCGCAAGTGTTGGTTGGCTAGCGGGAGCCGGGGAGCTGTTTTTT.

This sequence joins TRBV7-9 and TRBJ2-3, with D possibly being TRBD2 (6 bases). The V gene lost 1 base and the J gene lost 6 bases, with 26 bases spanning the gap. CDR1 and CDR2 (germline): SEHNR, FQNEAQ (reference sequence). There are 19 residues in the CDR3. The CDR3 loop is CASSLGVGSGTPEQDTQYF. The CDR3 coding sequence is TGTGCCAGCAGCTTAGGGGTCGGGTCGGGGACTCCCGAGCAGGATACGCAGTATTTT.

The genes are TRBV4-3 and TRBJ1-2, with D possibly being TRBD1 (6 bases). CDR1 and CDR2 from the germline V gene are LGHNA and YSLEER. CDR3 size: 15 residues. The V end was cut by 0 bases, the J end by 4 bases, with 12 bases between. The CDR3 loop reads CASSQDTGSRYGYTF. CDR3 sequence (DNA): TGCGCCAGCAGCCAAGACACAGGGAGTCGCTATGGCTACACCTTC.

The gene calls are TRBV2 and TRBJ1-2, with 7 bases that match TRBD1. Trimming at V came to 5 bases and at J to 0 bases, leaving 6 bases not matched to a gene. Germline V gives CDR1 SNHLY, CDR2 FYNNEI. The CDR3 covers 15 residues. CDR3 amino acids: CASSLRGGANYGYTF. The CDR3 bases are TGTGCCAGCAGTCTCAGAGGGGGCGCTAACTATGGCTACACCTTC. The variable domain in full, with the rest retrieved from reference TRBV2 and TRBJ1-2, is EPEVTQTPSHQVTQMGQEVILRCVPISNHLYFYWYRQILGQKVEFLVSFYNNEISEKSEIFDDQFSVERPDGSNFTLKIRSTKLEDSAMYFCASSLRGGANYGYTFGSGTRLTVV.

This sequence joins TRBV19 and TRBJ2-2, with D tentatively TRBD2 (7 bases). CDR1 is LNHDA and CDR2 is SQIVND in the germline V gene (reference sequence). V gave up 6 bases and J gave up 7 bases, with 21 bases separating them. This CDR3 has 16 residues. CDR3 bases: TGTGCCAGTAGCTATCTCGCGGGGGCCCCCAGCGGGGAGCTGTTTTTT. Protein product: CASSYLAGAPSGELFF. Based on the CDR3 plus reference TRBV19 and TRBJ2-2, the full variable domain is DGGITQSPKYLFRKEGQNVTLSCEQNLNHDAMYWYRQDPGQGLRLIYYSQIVNDFQKGDIAEGYSVSREKKESFPLTVTSAQKNPTAFYLCASSYLAGAPSGELFFGEGSRLTVL.

The chain uses TRBV2 and TRBJ2-1; D remains ambiguous. The CDR3 has 15 amino acids. V was clipped by 5 bases and J by 1 base, with 12 bases between them. Germline CDR1 reads SNHLY; CDR2 reads FYNNEI. Here the CDR3 DNA reads TGTGCCAGCAGTTTTCCTATCCAATCCTACAATGAGCAGTTCTTC. It specifies CASSFPIQSYNEQFF.

The V and J genes are TRBV9 and TRBJ2-3; 12 bases agree with TRBD2. Germline V CDR1 and CDR2: SGDLS, YYNGEE. V was clipped by 3 bases and J by 1 base; unmatched bases: 6. The CDR3 runs 17 residues. The CDR3 loop reads CASSATSGGTGTDTQYF. The CDR3 nucleotides read TGTGCCAGCAGCGCTACTAGCGGGGGGACGGGCACAGATACGCAGTATTTT.

This chain joins TRBV27 and TRBJ2-7; TRBD2 agrees at 7 bases. The germline CDR1 and CDR2 sequences are MNHEY and SMNVEV (reference sequence). The CDR3 is 11 residues long. The V segment lost 7 bases and the J segment 7 bases; nucleotides outside the gene matches: 4. The CDR3 DNA follows: TGTGCCAGCACTTACGGGGGGGAGCAGTACTTC. Protein: CASTYGGEQYF.

V and J are TRBV7-6 and TRBJ2-5; maybe TRBD2 (6 bases). Per germline, CDR1 SGHVS and CDR2 FNYEAQ. The germline V and J ends were trimmed by 3 bases and 4 bases, with 9 bases remaining between them. This CDR3 contains 13 residues. In DNA, the CDR3 is TGTGCCAGCAGCTTCGGGGAGGTAGAGACCCAGTACTTC. Its protein is CASSFGEVETQYF. The complete variable domain, with remaining parts taken from reference TRBV7-6 and TRBJ2-5, reads GAGVSQSPRYKVTKRGQDVALRCDPISGHVSLYWYRQALGQGPEFLTYFNYEAQQDKSGLPNDRFSAERPEGSISTLTIQRTEQRDSAMYRCASSFGEVETQYFGPGTRLLVL.